Included here is one T cell receptor beta chain sequence, with context. What it binds is unknown. Terminally differentiated effector memory CD45RA+ cells were left out of the naive CD8 fraction, which was CD45RO-negative and positively selected for CCR7. The V gene lost 3 bases and the J gene lost 1 base, with 9 bases spanning the gap. There are 14 residues in the CDR3. Germline assignment: CDR1 SGHTA and CDR2 FQGNSA. Assay used: immunoSEQ multiplex PCR; TCRdb lists only in-frame clones, some missing. Among approximately 810,000 clones listed, roughly 92% were seen once. This entry belongs to a study of shared clonotypes between healthy human individuals. Overall study: Three plates were used per donor for CD4 naive, three for CD4 memory, two for CD8 naive and one for CD8 memory. General study points: Clonotypes shared by all four donors outscored non-shared clonotypes in generation probability.

This rearrangement joins TRBV7-2 to TRBJ1-1; tentative D call: TRBD1 (6 bases). Sequencing input: naive CD8+ T cells sorted from blood. The TCR comes from a man younger than 40 in good health. CDR3 bases: TGTGCCAGCAGCTTCGGGGGCGCGAACACTGAAGCTTTCTTT. It translates to CASSFGGANTEAFF. Complete variable domain (other parts from reference TRBV7-2 and TRBJ1-1): GAGVSQSPSNKVTEKGKDVELRCDPISGHTALYWYRQSLGQGLEFLIYFQGNSAPDKSGLPSDRFSAERTGGSVSTLTIQRTQQEDSAVYLCASSFGGANTEAFFGQGTRLTVV.